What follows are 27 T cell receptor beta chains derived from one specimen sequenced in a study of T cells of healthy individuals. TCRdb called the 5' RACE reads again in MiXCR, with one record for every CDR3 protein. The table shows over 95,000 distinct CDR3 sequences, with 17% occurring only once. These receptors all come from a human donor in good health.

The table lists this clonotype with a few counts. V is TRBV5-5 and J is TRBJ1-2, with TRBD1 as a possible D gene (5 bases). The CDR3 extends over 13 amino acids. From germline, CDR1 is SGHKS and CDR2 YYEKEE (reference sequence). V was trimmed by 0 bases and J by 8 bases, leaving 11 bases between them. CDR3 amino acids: CASSLGEYRGYTF. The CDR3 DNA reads TGTGCCAGCAGCTTGGGGGAATACAGGGGCTACACCTTC.

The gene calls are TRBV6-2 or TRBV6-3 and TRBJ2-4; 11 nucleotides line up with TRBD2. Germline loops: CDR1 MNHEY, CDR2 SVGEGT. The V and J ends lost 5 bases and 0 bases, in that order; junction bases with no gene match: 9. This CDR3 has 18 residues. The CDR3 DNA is TGTGCCAGCAGTGTTCTAGCGGGGGGACCTTTAGCCAAAAACATTCAGTACTTC. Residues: CASSVLAGGPLAKNIQYF.

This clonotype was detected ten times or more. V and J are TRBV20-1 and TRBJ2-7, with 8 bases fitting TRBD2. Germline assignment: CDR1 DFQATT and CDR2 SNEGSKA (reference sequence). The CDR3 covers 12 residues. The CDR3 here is CSPGGRNYEQYF. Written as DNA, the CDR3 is TGCAGCCCGGGGGGGCGGAACTACGAGCAGTACTTC.

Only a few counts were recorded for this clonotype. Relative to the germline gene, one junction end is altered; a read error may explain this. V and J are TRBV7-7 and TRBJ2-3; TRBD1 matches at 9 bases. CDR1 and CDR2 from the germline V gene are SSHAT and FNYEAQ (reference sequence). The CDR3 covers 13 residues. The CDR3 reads CASSSDRGDTQYF. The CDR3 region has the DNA TGTGCTAGCAGCTCGGACAGGGGAGATACGCAGTATTTT. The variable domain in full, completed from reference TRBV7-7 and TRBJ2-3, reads GAGVSQSPRYKVTKRGQDVTLRCDPISSHATLYWYQQALGQGPEFLTYFNYEAQPDKSGLPSDRFSAERPEGSISTLTIQRTEQRDSAMYRCASSSDRGDTQYFGPGTRLTVL.

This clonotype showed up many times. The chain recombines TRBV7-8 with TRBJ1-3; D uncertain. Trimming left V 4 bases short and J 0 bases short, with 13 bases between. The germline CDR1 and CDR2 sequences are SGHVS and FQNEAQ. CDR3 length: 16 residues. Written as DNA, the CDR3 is TGTGCCAGCAGCTCATCACCAAGGATCTCTGGAAACACCATATATTTT. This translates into CASSSSPRISGNTIYF.

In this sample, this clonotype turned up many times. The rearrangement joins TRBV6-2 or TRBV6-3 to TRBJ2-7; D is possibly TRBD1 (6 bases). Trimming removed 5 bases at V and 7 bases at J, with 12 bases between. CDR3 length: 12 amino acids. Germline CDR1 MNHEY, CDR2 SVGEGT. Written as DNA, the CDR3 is TGTGCCAGCAGTCAATACAGGGATGAGCAGTACTTC. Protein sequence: CASSQYRDEQYF.

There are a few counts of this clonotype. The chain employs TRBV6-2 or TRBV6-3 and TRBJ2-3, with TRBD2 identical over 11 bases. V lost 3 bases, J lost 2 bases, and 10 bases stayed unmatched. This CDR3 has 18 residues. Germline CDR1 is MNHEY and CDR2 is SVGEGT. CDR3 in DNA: TGTGCCAGCAGTTATCAACGGACTAGCGGGTTCCCCACAGATACGCAGTATTTT. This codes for CASSYQRTSGFPTDTQYF.

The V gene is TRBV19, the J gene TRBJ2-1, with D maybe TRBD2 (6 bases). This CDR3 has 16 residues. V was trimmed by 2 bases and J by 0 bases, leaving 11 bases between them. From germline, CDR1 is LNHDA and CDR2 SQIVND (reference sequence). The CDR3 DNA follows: TGTGCCAGTAGTATATCCGGAGGGAGCTCCTACAATGAGCAGTTCTTC. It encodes CASSISGGSSYNEQFF.

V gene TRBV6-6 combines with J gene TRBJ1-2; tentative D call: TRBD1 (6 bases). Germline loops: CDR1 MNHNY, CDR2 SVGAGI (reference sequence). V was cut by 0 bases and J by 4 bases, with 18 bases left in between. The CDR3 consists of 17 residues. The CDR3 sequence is CASSYSIPPVGAYGYTF. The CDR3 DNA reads TGTGCCAGCAGTTACTCGATTCCTCCCGTGGGGGCCTATGGCTACACCTTC.

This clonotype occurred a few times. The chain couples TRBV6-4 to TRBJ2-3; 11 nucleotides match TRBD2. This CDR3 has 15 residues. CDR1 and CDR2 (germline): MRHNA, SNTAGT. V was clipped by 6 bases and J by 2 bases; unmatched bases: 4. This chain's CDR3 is CASRPLAGDTDTQYF. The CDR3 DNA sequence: TGTGCCAGCAGACCACTAGCGGGAGACACAGATACGCAGTATTTT.

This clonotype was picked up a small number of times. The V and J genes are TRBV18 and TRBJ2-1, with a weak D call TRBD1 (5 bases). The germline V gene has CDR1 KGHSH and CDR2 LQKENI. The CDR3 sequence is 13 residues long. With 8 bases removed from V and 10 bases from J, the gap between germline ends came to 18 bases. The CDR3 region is CASLTGPRTEQFF. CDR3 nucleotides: TGTGCCAGCCTCACAGGACCCCGTACGGAGCAGTTCTTC.

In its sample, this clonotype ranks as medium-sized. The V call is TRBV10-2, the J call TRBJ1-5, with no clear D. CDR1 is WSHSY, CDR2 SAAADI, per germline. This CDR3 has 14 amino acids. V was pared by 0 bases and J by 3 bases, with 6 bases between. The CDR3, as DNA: TGCGCCAGCAGTGAGTCGGGGTACAATCAGCCCCAGCATTTT. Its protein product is CASSESGYNQPQHF.

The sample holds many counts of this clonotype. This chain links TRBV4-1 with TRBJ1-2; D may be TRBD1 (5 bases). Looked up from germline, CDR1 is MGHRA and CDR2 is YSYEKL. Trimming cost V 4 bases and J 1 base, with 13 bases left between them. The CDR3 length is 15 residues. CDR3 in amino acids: CASSPRDGDNYGYTF. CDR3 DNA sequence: TGCGCCAGCAGCCCCCGGGACGGAGATAACTATGGCTACACCTTC.

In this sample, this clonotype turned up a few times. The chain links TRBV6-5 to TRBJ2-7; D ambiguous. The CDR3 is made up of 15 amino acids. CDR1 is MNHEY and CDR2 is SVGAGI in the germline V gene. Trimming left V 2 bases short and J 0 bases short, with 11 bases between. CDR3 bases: TGTGCCAGCAGTTACGGCAAGCCCCTCTCCTACGAGCAGTACTTC. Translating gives CASSYGKPLSYEQYF.

The CDR3 spells CSARVGGRGGINTEAFF. For the CDR3, the DNA is TGCAGTGCTAGAGTAGGGGGGCGAGGAGGAATTAACACTGAAGCTTTCTTT. The chain joins TRBV20-1 to TRBJ1-1; a possible D gene is TRBD1 (6 bases). Trimming removed 1 base from V and 2 bases from J, with 20 bases in between. The CDR3 has 17 amino acids. Germline CDR1 is DFQATT and CDR2 is SNEGSKA (reference sequence).

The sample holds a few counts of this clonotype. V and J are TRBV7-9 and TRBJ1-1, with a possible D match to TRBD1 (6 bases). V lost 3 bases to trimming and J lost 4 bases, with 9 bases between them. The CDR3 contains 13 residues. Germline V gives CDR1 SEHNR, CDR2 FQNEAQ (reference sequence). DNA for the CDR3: TGTGCCAGCAGCTTCGGGGGGGCCACTGAAGCTTTCTTT. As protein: CASSFGGATEAFF.

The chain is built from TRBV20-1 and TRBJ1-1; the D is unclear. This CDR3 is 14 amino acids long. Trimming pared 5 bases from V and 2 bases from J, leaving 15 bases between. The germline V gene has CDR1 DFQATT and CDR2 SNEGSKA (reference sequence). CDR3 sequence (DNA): TGCAGTGCTGGGAACAGACGTCTCAACACTGAAGCTTTCTTT. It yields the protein CSAGNRRLNTEAFF.

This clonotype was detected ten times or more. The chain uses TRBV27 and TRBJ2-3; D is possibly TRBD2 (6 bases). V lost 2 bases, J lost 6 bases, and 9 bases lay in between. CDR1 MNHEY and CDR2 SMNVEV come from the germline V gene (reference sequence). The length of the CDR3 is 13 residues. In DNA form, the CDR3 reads TGTGCCAGCAGTTTAGGAGGGTTGGATACGCAGTATTTT. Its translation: CASSLGGLDTQYF.

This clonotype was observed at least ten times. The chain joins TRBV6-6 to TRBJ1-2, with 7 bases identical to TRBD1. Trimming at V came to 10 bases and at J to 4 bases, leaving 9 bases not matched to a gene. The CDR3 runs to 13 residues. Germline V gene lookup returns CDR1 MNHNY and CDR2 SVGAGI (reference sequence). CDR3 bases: TGTGCCACAAGAGACAGGGCCGGCTATGGCTACACCTTC. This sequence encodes CATRDRAGYGYTF.

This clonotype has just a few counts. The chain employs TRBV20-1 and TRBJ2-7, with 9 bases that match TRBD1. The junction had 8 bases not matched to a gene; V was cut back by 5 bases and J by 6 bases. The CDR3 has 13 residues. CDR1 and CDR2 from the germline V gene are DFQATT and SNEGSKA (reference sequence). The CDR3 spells CSAVGQGWAEQYF. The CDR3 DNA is TGCAGTGCTGTGGGACAGGGCTGGGCCGAGCAGTACTTC.

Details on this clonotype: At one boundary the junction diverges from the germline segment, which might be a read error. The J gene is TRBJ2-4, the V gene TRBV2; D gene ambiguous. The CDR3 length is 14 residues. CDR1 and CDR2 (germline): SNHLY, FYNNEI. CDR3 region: CASSEDGSKNIQYF. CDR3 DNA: TGTGCCAGCAGCGAAGACGGATCCAAAAACATTCAGTACTTC.

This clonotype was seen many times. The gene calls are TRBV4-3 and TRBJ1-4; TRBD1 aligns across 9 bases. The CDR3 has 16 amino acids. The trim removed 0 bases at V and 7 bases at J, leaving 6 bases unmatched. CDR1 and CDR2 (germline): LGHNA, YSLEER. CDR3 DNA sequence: TGCGCCAGCAGCCAAGATTCAGGGACAGGGAGTGAAAAACTGTTTTTT. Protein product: CASSQDSGTGSEKLFF.

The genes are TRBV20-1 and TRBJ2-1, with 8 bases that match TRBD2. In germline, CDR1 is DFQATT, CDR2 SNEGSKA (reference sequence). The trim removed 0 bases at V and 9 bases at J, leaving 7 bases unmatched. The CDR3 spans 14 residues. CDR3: CSARDGREHGEQFF. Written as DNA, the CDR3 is TGCAGTGCTAGAGACGGGAGGGAGCATGGTGAGCAGTTCTTC.

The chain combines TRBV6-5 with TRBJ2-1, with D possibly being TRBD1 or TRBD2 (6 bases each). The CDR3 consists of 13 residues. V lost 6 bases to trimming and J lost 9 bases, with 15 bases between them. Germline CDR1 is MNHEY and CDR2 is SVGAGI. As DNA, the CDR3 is TGTGCCAGCAGAAGGGGGGTGCGAGGTGAGCAGTTCTTC. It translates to CASRRGVRGEQFF.

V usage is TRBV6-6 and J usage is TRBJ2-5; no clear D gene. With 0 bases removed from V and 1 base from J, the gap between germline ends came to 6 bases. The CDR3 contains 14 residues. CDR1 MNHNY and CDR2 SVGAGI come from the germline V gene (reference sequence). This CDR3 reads CASSYSELQETQYF. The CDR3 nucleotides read TGTGCCAGCAGTTACTCGGAACTCCAAGAGACCCAGTACTTC.

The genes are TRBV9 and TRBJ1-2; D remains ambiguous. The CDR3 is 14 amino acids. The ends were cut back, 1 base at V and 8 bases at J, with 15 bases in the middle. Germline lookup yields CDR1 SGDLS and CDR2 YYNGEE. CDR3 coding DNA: TGTGCCAGCAGCGTAATAGACGGTATGAGCGGCTACACCTTC. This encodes CASSVIDGMSGYTF. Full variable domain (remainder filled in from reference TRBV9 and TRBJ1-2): DSGVTQTPKHLITATGQRVTLRCSPRSGDLSVYWYQQSLDQGLQFLIQYYNGEERAKGNILERFSAQQFPDLHSELNLSSLELGDSALYFCASSVIDGMSGYTFGSGTRLTVV.

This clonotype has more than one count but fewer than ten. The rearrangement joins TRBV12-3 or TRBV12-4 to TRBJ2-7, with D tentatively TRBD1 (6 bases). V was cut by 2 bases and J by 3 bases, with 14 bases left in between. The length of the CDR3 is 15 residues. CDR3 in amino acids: CASSLRQVAIYEQYF. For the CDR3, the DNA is TGTGCCAGCAGTTTACGACAGGTAGCCATCTACGAGCAGTACTTC.